What follows are 16 T cell receptor beta chains derived from one specimen sequenced in a study of radiotherapy plus CTLA-4 blockade in lung cancer. Sequenced by immunoSEQ multiplex PCR; TCRdb stores in-frame clones only, minus some. This sample has fewer than 55,000 clones, with roughly three quarters found just once. Material: peripheral blood, obtained from a patient treated with radiotherapy plus ipilimumab. These TCRs come from a human donor with non-small cell lung cancer whose response to radiotherapy plus ipilimumab could not be evaluated.

In DNA form, the CDR3 reads TGCAGCGGTGAGGGGCCAGGGGGCTACACCTTC. It codes for CSGEGPGGYTF. The J gene is TRBJ1-2, the V gene TRBV29-1; TRBD1 might be the D (5 bases). The CDR3 is 11 residues long. V was trimmed by 7 bases and J by 8 bases, leaving 14 bases between them. Germline CDR1 SQVTM, CDR2 ANQGSEA. The complete variable domain, with remaining parts taken from reference TRBV29-1 and TRBJ1-2, reads SAVISQKPSRDICQRGTSLTIQCQVDSQVTMMFWYRQQPGQSLTLIATANQGSEATYESGFVIDKFPISRPNLTFSTLTVSNMSPEDSSIYLCSGEGPGGYTFGSGTRLTVV.

The V gene is TRBV4-3, the J gene TRBJ2-7, with TRBD2 as a possible D gene (6 bases). Trimming took 0 bases from V and 5 from J, leaving 11 bases between them. The CDR3 runs to 14 residues. Germline V gene data show CDR1 as LGHNA and CDR2 as YSLEER. CDR3 region: CASSQDFSGDEQYF. In DNA form, the CDR3 reads TGCGCCAGCAGCCAAGACTTTAGCGGCGACGAGCAGTACTTC.

This rearrangement joins TRBV9 to TRBJ2-1, with TRBD2 matching over 8 bases. The V and J ends lost 0 bases and 8 bases, in that order; junction bases with no gene match: 10. The CDR3 sequence is 16 residues long. Germline CDR1 is SGDLS and CDR2 is YYNGEE. In DNA form, the CDR3 reads TGTGCCAGCAGCGTAGCTACTAGCGGCCCATTTTATGAGCAGTTCTTC. This gives the protein CASSVATSGPFYEQFF.

There are a few counts of this clone. Within the sample, other DNA sequences also encode this same CDR3. The chain couples TRBV7-2 to TRBJ2-5, with TRBD2 matching over 12 bases. This CDR3 has 16 residues. Trimming removed 3 bases from V and 2 bases from J; junction bases left unmatched: 4. Germline CDR1 is SGHTA and CDR2 is FQGNSA. Here the CDR3 DNA reads TGTGCCAGCAGCTTCGGGACTAGCGGGTTGCAAGAGACCCAGTACTTC. This encodes CASSFGTSGLQETQYF.

V is TRBV14 and J is TRBJ2-5, with TRBD2 matching 9 bases. Germline CDR1 is SGHDN and CDR2 is FVKESK. The CDR3 length is 16 residues. Trimming took 2 bases from V and 4 from J; bases not matched to a gene: 8. The CDR3 sequence is CASSQFLAGLGETQYF. CDR3 coding DNA: TGTGCCAGCAGCCAATTCCTAGCGGGACTGGGAGAGACCCAGTACTTC.

CDR3 amino acids: CATSRDFPRPGGELFF. The CDR3 DNA is TGTGCCACCAGCAGAGATTTTCCCCGCCCCGGTGGGGAGCTGTTTTTT. The chain links TRBV15 to TRBJ2-2; D ambiguous. CDR1 and CDR2 (germline): LNHNV, YYDKDF (reference sequence). The CDR3 covers 16 residues. V was cut by 0 bases and J by 8 bases, with 16 bases left in between. The variable domain in full, with the rest retrieved from reference TRBV15 and TRBJ2-2, is DAMVIQNPRYQVTQFGKPVTLSCSQTLNHNVMYWYQQKSSQAPKLLFHYYDKDFNNEADTPDNFQSRRPNTSFCFLDIRSPGLGDTAMYLCATSRDFPRPGGELFFGEGSRLTVL.

The gene calls are TRBV27 and TRBJ2-3, with 7 bases fitting TRBD2. The CDR3 runs to 17 residues. The germline V gene encodes CDR1 MNHEY and CDR2 SMNVEV (reference sequence). The V segment lost 7 bases and the J segment 0 bases; nucleotides outside the gene matches: 13. CDR3 in DNA: TGTGCCAGCACCCATCTCAACGGGAGGCCAAGCACAGATACGCAGTATTTT. Its translation is CASTHLNGRPSTDTQYF.

The chain carries TRBV7-7 and TRBJ2-5, with D hard to call. Germline CDR1 and CDR2: SSHAT and FNYEAQ (reference sequence). This CDR3 region has 13 residues. V was pared by 1 base and J by 3 bases, with 6 bases between. CDR3 region: CASSLGGKETQYF. The CDR3 bases are TGTGCCAGCAGCTTAGGAGGTAAAGAGACCCAGTACTTC.

The CDR3 is CASSLGGTGNYEQYF. Here the CDR3 DNA reads TGTGCCAGCAGCTTAGGCGGGACAGGGAACTACGAGCAGTACTTC. This chain uses TRBV7-2 with TRBJ2-7; 9 bases match TRBD1. Trimming at V came to 1 base and at J to 3 bases, leaving 4 bases not matched to a gene. Germline CDR1 and CDR2: SGHTA and FQGNSA. The CDR3 sequence is 15 residues long.

This sequence joins TRBV5-1 and TRBJ2-3, with 10 nucleotides matching TRBD1. CDR1 is SGHRS and CDR2 is YFSETQ in the germline V gene. Trimming removed 6 bases from V and 1 base from J; junction bases left unmatched: 5. The CDR3 runs 15 residues. The CDR3 coding sequence is TGCGCCAGCACCTCCGGGACAGGGGGCACAGATACGCAGTATTTT. Its translation: CASTSGTGGTDTQYF.

V is TRBV4-1 and J is TRBJ1-4; D call uncertain. The germline V and J ends were trimmed by 0 bases and 0 bases, with 5 bases remaining between them. Per germline, CDR1 MGHRA and CDR2 YSYEKL. CDR3 size: 15 residues. The CDR3, as DNA: TGCGCCAGCAGCCAAGACGGGACAACTAATGAAAAACTGTTTTTT. Its translation is CASSQDGTTNEKLFF.

This sequence joins TRBV11-2 and TRBJ2-5; D is possibly TRBD2 (6 bases). The CDR3 extends over 14 amino acids. The ends were cut back, 5 bases at V and 9 bases at J, with 19 bases in the middle. The germline V gene has CDR1 SGHAT and CDR2 FQNNGV. The CDR3, as DNA: TGTGCCAGCAGCCCTCTAGCGACCGCCGGGGCCCAGTACTTC. Amino acids: CASSPLATAGAQYF.

This chain joins TRBV7-8 and TRBJ2-2, with no clear D. V lost 5 bases and J lost 0, with 10 bases in between. Looked up from germline, CDR1 is SGHVS and CDR2 is FQNEAQ. The CDR3 has 15 residues. In DNA, the CDR3 is TGTGCCAGCAGCGTAAGACACCCGAACACCGGGGAGCTGTTTTTT. Its translation: CASSVRHPNTGELFF.

The chain carries TRBV7-2 and TRBJ2-7; maybe TRBD1 (6 bases). This CDR3 spans 14 amino acids. The V and J ends lost 5 bases and 3 bases respectively, with 14 bases between them. The germline CDR1 and CDR2 sequences are SGHTA and FQGNSA. CDR3 loop: CASSPRQVNYEQYF. CDR3 bases: TGTGCCAGCAGCCCTCGACAGGTCAACTACGAGCAGTACTTC.

This clone was seen a few times. CDR3 coding DNA: TGCGCCAGCAGCTTCGGTTCTGCCTGGGAGCAGTACTTC. Its protein product is CASSFGSAWEQYF. The chain couples TRBV5-1 to TRBJ2-7; D is unclear. This CDR3 is 13 amino acids long. Germline values: CDR1 SGHRS, CDR2 YFSETQ. V lost 2 bases and J 7 bases, leaving 13 bases between the germline ends. The variable domain in full, completed from reference TRBV5-1 and TRBJ2-7, reads KAGVTQTPRYLIKTRGQQVTLSCSPISGHRSVSWYQQTPGQGLQFLFEYFSETQRNKGNFPGRFSGRQFSNSRSEMNVSTLELGDSALYLCASSFGSAWEQYFGPGTRLTVT.

Written as DNA, the CDR3 is TGTGCCAGCAGCTTTTCCCCGACTAATGAGCAGTTCTTC. Its protein is CASSFSPTNEQFF. The V and J genes are TRBV11-1 and TRBJ2-1; no definite D call. The germline V gene encodes CDR1 SGHAT and CDR2 FQDESV (reference sequence). This CDR3 has 13 residues. V lost 3 bases and J lost 7, with 10 bases in between.